This T cell receptor beta chain originates from a study of cytotoxic CD8 clonotypes in ibrutinib-treated CLL. Profiling relied on immunoSEQ multiplex PCR, and the TCRdb table lists in-frame clones only, not all of them. The sample has 150,000 to 200,000 clones; 81% are singletons. The CDR3 is made up of 15 amino acids. Germline CDR1 MDHEN, CDR2 SYDVKM. V lost 7 bases, J lost 3 bases, and 17 bases lay in between. A word on this clone: Its antigen is not known.

Points from the study as a whole: Against age-matched healthy donors, baseline clonality ran higher and tracked circulating CD8+ T-cell counts.

This sequence joins TRBV28 and TRBJ2-3, with D perhaps TRBD2 (5 bases). The material was PBMCs, obtained after 12 months of ibrutinib treatment. The clonotype comes from a human donor with chronic lymphocytic leukemia. The CDR3 protein is CASTPGLRKTDTQYF. The CDR3 DNA reads as TGTGCCAGCACCCCTGGACTGAGAAAAACAGATACGCAGTATTTT.